Listed here are 20 T cell receptor beta chains from one sample, sequenced in a study of control samples from healthy donors and cancer patients. Clones were read by immunoSEQ multiplex PCR, and TCRdb kept only the in-frame ones, dropping some. This table holds about 100,000 clones, approximately 84% found once. The sample taken for sequencing was blood. The origin of the receptors is a woman aged 50 to 60 in good health.

The chain employs TRBV5-4 and TRBJ1-2; 8 bases map to TRBD1. V lost 1 base, J lost 1 base, and 3 bases stayed unmatched. The V gene's germline CDR1 is SGHNT and CDR2 YYREEE (reference sequence). The CDR3 loop spans 15 amino acids. The DNA of the CDR3 is TGTGCCAGCAGCTTGTACGACAGGGGTAACTATGGCTACACCTTC. Amino acid sequence: CASSLYDRGNYGYTF.

This clone has a single count. This sequence joins TRBV5-1 and TRBJ1-4, with TRBD1 matching 7 bases. The CDR3 length is 14 residues. Germline-derived CDR1 and CDR2 are SGHRS and YFSETQ. J was trimmed by 5 bases and V by 4 bases; bases with no gene match: 5. The CDR3 region is CASSPGQPNEKLFF. CDR3 in DNA: TGCGCCAGCAGCCCGGGACAGCCAAATGAAAAACTGTTTTTT.

The chain combines TRBV18 with TRBJ2-5; D gene unclear. This CDR3 comprises 14 residues. V was trimmed by 3 bases and J by 1 base, leaving 9 bases between them. Germline V lookup: CDR1 KGHSH, CDR2 LQKENI. The CDR3 loop is CASSPNMGQETQYF. CDR3 DNA: TGTGCCAGCTCACCGAACATGGGCCAAGAGACCCAGTACTTC.

This clone came up once. This sequence joins TRBV7-2 and TRBJ1-5, with a tentative D call TRBD1 (6 bases). CDR1 and CDR2 (germline): SGHTA, FQGNSA. The CDR3 loop spans 15 amino acids. V dropped 5 bases and J dropped 0 bases, with 11 bases sitting between them. CDR3 DNA sequence: TGTGCCAGCAGCAAGGACAGTCGTAGCAATCAGCCCCAGCATTTT. Its protein product is CASSKDSRSNQPQHF.

The rearrangement joins TRBV5-1 to TRBJ2-5; unclear D gene. The length of the CDR3 is 14 residues. The V end lost 4 bases, the J end lost 1 base, and 11 bases lay between the germline ends. Per germline, CDR1 SGHRS and CDR2 YFSETQ. CDR3 nucleotide sequence: TGCGCCAGCAGCGGCCGGCAGATCCAAGAGACCCAGTACTTC. Its protein is CASSGRQIQETQYF.

The chain joins TRBV6-2 or TRBV6-3 to TRBJ1-5; TRBD1 matches 12 bases. This CDR3 region has 18 residues. Germline lookup yields CDR1 MNHEY and CDR2 SVGEGT. V shed 5 bases, J shed 1 base, and the junction held 9 bases outside the gene matches. CDR3 sequence: CASSRRDRGLGSNQPQHF. DNA of the CDR3: TGTGCCAGCAGTCGCCGGGACAGGGGGCTTGGGAGCAATCAGCCCCAGCATTTT.

This chain uses TRBV18 with TRBJ2-4; D may be TRBD1 (6 bases). Looked up from germline, CDR1 is KGHSH and CDR2 is LQKENI. CDR3 length: 14 residues. Trimming pared 4 bases from V and 6 bases from J, leaving 13 bases between. This CDR3 is CASSLTDSSNIQYF. For the CDR3, the DNA is TGTGCCAGCTCACTGACGGACAGCTCAAACATTCAGTACTTC.

The V gene is TRBV27, the J gene TRBJ2-1; TRBD1 is a possible D gene (6 bases). The CDR3 consists of 15 residues. Germline lookup yields CDR1 MNHEY and CDR2 SMNVEV (reference sequence). Deletions cut 6 bases from V and 2 bases from J, with 14 bases between. CDR3 nucleotides: TGTGCCAGCAGGAGGGTGGACAGACCCTACAATGAGCAGTTCTTC. This encodes CASRRVDRPYNEQFF.

J is TRBJ2-5 and V is TRBV2; 9 bases line up with TRBD2. This CDR3 is 17 amino acids long. After removal of 1 base from V and 5 bases from J, the junction contained 11 bases not matched to a gene. The germline CDR1 and CDR2 sequences are SNHLY and FYNNEI. The CDR3 loop is CASSEGSLAGGMETQYF. CDR3 in DNA: TGTGCCAGCAGTGAAGGTTCCCTGGCGGGGGGGATGGAGACCCAGTACTTC.

The gene calls are TRBV6-5 and TRBJ2-2; D is ambiguous. There are 14 residues in the CDR3. Germline CDR1 and CDR2: MNHEY and SVGAGI. With 10 bases removed from V and 6 bases from J, the gap between germline ends came to 18 bases. The CDR3 is CATSRRVYSGELFF. DNA of the CDR3: TGTGCCACTTCCCGCCGCGTCTACTCCGGGGAGCTGTTTTTT.

The rearrangement links TRBV6-5 to TRBJ1-1; no firm D call. The ends were cut back, 8 bases at V and 0 bases at J, with 16 bases in the middle. The CDR3 loop spans 15 amino acids. CDR1 is MNHEY and CDR2 is SVGAGI in the germline V gene. The CDR3 here is CASGVVRRLNTEAFF. CDR3 DNA sequence: TGTGCCAGCGGGGTAGTCAGGAGATTGAACACTGAAGCTTTCTTT.

The V and J genes are TRBV11-2 and TRBJ1-2, with D unclear. The V gene's germline CDR1 is SGHAT and CDR2 FQNNGV. The CDR3 has 13 amino acids. V was clipped by 5 bases and J by 4 bases, with 11 bases between them. CDR3 loop: CASSRDWAYGYTF. The CDR3 DNA is TGTGCCAGCAGCCGAGACTGGGCCTATGGCTACACCTTC.

The J gene is TRBJ1-6, the V gene TRBV6-2 or TRBV6-3; D is perhaps TRBD1 (5 bases). The V end lost 5 bases, the J end lost 7 bases, and 15 bases lay between the germline ends. Germline-derived CDR1 and CDR2 are MNHEY and SVGEGT. The CDR3 is 15 residues long. CDR3 in DNA: TGTGCCAGCAGTCTCTCCGCTAGGGGCAATTCACCCCTCCACTTT. It codes for CASSLSARGNSPLHF.

The rearrangement links TRBV6-5 to TRBJ1-5; a possible D gene is TRBD1 (6 bases). This CDR3 region has 13 residues. Germline lookup yields CDR1 MNHEY and CDR2 SVGAGI. Trimming took 10 bases from V and 2 from J, leaving 12 bases between them. CDR3 region: CATLGGGNQPQHF. CDR3 in DNA: TGTGCCACCTTAGGGGGGGGCAATCAGCCCCAGCATTTT.

V gene TRBV15 combines with J gene TRBJ1-5, with a tentative D call TRBD1 (6 bases). Trimming took 0 bases from V and 1 from J, leaving 10 bases between them. Per germline, CDR1 LNHNV and CDR2 YYDKDF (reference sequence). The CDR3 is 16 amino acids. CDR3 coding DNA: TGTGCCACCAGCAGAGATTGGGGGGCAAGCAATCAGCCCCAGCATTTT. Its translation is CATSRDWGASNQPQHF.

J is TRBJ2-1 and V is TRBV18, with unresolved D. V was trimmed by 3 bases and J by 12 bases, leaving 15 bases between them. Germline V lookup: CDR1 KGHSH, CDR2 LQKENI. The CDR3 is made up of 13 amino acids. The CDR3 reads CASSPPPGGGQFF. CDR3 nucleotide sequence: TGTGCCAGCTCACCTCCACCAGGCGGTGGGCAGTTCTTC.

This chain connects TRBV30 to TRBJ1-5, with D perhaps TRBD1 (5 bases). Germline V gives CDR1 GTSNPN, CDR2 SVGIG (reference sequence). The CDR3 runs 13 residues. The V and J ends lost 5 bases and 3 bases respectively, with 11 bases between them. CDR3 sequence reads: CAWGGGPNQPQHF. Here the CDR3 DNA reads TGTGCCTGGGGCGGGGGACCCAATCAGCCCCAGCATTTT.

This clone was observed a single time. This rearrangement joins TRBV20-1 to TRBJ2-7; 8 nucleotides match TRBD2. Germline CDR1 reads DFQATT; CDR2 reads SNEGSKA (reference sequence). The CDR3 is made up of 11 amino acids. The J segment lost 6 bases and the V segment lost 8 bases, leaving 6 bases of the junction unmatched. Written as DNA, the CDR3 is TGCAGTCCAGCACGGGGGGGCGAGCAGTACGTC. This encodes CSPARGGEQYV.

The chain joins TRBV24-1 to TRBJ2-3; 9 nucleotides match TRBD1. The CDR3 spans 15 residues. V trimming: 7 bases; J trimming: 5 bases; junction bases outside the gene matches: 9. The V gene's germline CDR1 is KGHDR and CDR2 SFDVKD. CDR3 sequence reads: CATSDQQGAKDTQYF. The CDR3 DNA reads as TGTGCCACCAGCGATCAACAGGGGGCTAAAGATACGCAGTATTTT.

This chain uses TRBV6-4 with TRBJ2-3; D gene uncertain. Trimming stripped 0 bases from V and 2 bases from J, with 3 bases between. Germline CDR1 and CDR2: MRHNA and SNTAGT. The CDR3 contains 13 residues. This CDR3 reads CASSDSYTDTQYF. In nucleotides, the CDR3 is TGTGCCAGCAGTGACTCGTACACAGATACGCAGTATTTT.